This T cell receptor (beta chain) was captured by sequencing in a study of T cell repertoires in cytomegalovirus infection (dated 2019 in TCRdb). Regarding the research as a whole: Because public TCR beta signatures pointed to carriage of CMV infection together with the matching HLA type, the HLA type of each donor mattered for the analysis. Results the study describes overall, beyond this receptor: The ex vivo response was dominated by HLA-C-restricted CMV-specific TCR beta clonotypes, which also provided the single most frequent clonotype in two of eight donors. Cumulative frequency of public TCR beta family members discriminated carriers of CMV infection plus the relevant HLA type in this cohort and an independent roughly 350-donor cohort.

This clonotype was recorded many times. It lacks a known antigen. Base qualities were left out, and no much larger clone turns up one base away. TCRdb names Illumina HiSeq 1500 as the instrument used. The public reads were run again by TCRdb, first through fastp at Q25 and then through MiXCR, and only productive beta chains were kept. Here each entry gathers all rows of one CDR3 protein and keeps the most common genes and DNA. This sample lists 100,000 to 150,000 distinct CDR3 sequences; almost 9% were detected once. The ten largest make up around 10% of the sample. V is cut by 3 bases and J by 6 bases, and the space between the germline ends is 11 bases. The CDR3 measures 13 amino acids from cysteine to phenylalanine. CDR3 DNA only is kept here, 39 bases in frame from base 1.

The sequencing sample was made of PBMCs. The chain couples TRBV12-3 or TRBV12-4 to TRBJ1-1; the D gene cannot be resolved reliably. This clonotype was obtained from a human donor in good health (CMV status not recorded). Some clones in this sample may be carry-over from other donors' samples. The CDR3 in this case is CASSFRGGAEAFF. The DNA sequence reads TGTGCCAGCAGTTTCCGGGGTGGTGCTGAAGCTTTCTTT.